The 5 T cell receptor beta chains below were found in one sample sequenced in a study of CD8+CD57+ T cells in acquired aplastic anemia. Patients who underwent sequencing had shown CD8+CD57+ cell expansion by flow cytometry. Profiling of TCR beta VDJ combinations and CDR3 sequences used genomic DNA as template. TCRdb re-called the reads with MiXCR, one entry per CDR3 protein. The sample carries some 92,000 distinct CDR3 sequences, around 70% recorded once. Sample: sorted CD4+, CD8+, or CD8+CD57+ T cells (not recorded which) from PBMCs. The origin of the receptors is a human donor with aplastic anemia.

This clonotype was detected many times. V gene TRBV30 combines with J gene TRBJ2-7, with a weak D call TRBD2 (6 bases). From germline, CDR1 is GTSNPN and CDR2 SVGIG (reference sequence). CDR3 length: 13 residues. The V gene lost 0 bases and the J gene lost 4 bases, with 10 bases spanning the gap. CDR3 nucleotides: TGTGCCTGGAGTGTCGGGAGAACGTACGAGCAGTACTTC. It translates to CAWSVGRTYEQYF.

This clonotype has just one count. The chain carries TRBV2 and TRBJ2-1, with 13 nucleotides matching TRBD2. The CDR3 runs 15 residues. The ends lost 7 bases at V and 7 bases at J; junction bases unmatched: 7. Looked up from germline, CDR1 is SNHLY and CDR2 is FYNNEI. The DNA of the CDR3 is TGTGCCAGCATTCCGGGACTAGCGGGACAGAATGAGCAGTTCTTC. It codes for CASIPGLAGQNEQFF.

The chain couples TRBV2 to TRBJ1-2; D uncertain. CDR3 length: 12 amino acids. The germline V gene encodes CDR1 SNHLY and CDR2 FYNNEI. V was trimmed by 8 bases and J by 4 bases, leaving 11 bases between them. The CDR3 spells CASRLGLYGYTF. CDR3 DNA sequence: TGTGCCAGCCGTCTAGGGCTCTATGGCTACACCTTC.

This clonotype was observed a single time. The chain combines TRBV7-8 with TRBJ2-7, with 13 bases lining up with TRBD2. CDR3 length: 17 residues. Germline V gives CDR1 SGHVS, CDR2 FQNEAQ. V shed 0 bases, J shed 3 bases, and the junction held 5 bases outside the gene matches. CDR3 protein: CASSLAELAGGDYEQYF. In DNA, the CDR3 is TGTGCCAGCAGCTTAGCGGAACTAGCGGGAGGGGACTACGAGCAGTACTTC.

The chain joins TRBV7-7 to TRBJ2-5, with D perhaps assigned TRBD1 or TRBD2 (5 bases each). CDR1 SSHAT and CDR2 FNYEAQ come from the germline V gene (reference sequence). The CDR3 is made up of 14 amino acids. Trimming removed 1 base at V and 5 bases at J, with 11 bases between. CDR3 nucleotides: TGTGCCAGCAGCTTAGATTTAGGGACGGAGACCCAGTACTTC. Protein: CASSLDLGTETQYF.